This T cell receptor (beta chain) was sequenced in a study of high-grade serous ovarian cancer treatment subgroups (dated by TCRdb to about 2021). Regarding the study in general: On average, sequencing produced about 14,000 reads and around 7,800 unique TCR beta rearrangements for each sample. One primary tumor sample and two metastatic tumor samples were collected from each patient, for a total of around 100 samples. The study examined TCR beta repertoires in high-grade serous ovarian cancer patients who were grouped under a laparoscopic triage algorithm by complete gross resection or by neoadjuvant chemotherapy response. The cohort comprised some 30 patients: approximately 10 with no residual disease after primary surgery (R0), approximately 10 excellent NACT responders, and approximately 10 poor NACT responders. Summary of the overall study and its limitations: Bulk tumor TCR sequencing lacked spatial information, limiting insight into HGSC tumor complexity and diversity. Repertoire similarity ranging from roughly 0.095 to 0.8 was observed between tumors from the same patient, whereas almost no similarity was observed between different patients. TCR clonal relatedness was found to be positively correlated with neoantigen level and, by trend, with copy number variation and mutation load derived from whole-genome sequencing. TCR repertoire analyses focused on CDR3; CDR1 and CDR2 were not analyzed.

As to this clone: Its recognized antigen is unknown. No base quality values were provided; no much bigger clone lies one nucleotide off.

V is pared back by 1 base and J by 2 bases, with 11 bases lying between the germline termini. The CDR3 runs 16 amino acids, cysteine and phenylalanine included. The CDR3 DNA has 48 bases and is translated from base 1. The germline V gene (reference sequence) supplies CDR1 SEHNR and CDR2 FQNEAQ. High-throughput TCR profiling via ImmunoSEQ was performed on the 100 or so tumor samples. The original methods were these. Richness (unique productive sequences), clonality, evenness and relatedness were included as repertoire diversity metrics, and similarity between samples was assessed with the Bhattacharyya coefficient. A sensitivity analysis excluded TCRs with fewer than two reads and gave consistent conclusions. Sourced from immuneACCESS, this table was stored by TCRdb with only in-frame sequences that have V and J called. A share of the clones is absent; for the studies checked, an unresolved V gene accounts for under half, and the remainder has no known explanation. The V and J calls and clone size were taken over from that table, and D and trimming were inferred from the DNA. Across this sample there are roughly 12,000 clones, with about four fifths seen only once. The ten largest clones capture 6.6% of the sample.

The tumor samples were collected prior to definitive surgery or chemotherapy. Genomic DNA was extracted by the MD Anderson Biospecimen Extraction Resource, and TCR sequencing was done by the MD Anderson Cancer Genomics Laboratory. The receptor chain draws on TRBV7-9 and TRBJ2-2, with no D gene named confidently. This clonotype originated in a human donor with high-grade serous ovarian cancer. Input material: tumor tissue. Read as DNA, the sequence is TGTGCCAGCAGCTTAGGCGAAGGGTCCAACACCGGGGAGCTGTTTTTT. This translates into CASSLGEGSNTGELFF.